The next 23 T cell receptor beta chains were all read from a single sample in a study of cytomegalovirus exposure and HLA in healthy donors. The PCR contained 60 Vbeta and 13 Jbeta primers. The method was immunoSEQ multiplex PCR; TCRdb's version includes in-frame clones alone and lacks a portion of them. The sample has about 140,000 clones, about 80% seen once; the top ten hold less than 2%. The specimen sequenced was PBMCs. These receptors all come from a man in his forties or fifties in good health and CMV-seronegative.

The rearrangement links TRBV6-5 to TRBJ1-5; the D gene is possibly TRBD1 (5 bases). The CDR3 loop spans 13 amino acids. V lost 8 bases and J 5 bases, leaving 13 bases between the germline ends. Germline V lookup: CDR1 MNHEY, CDR2 SVGAGI. Here the CDR3 DNA reads TGTGCCAGCGCTGTGGGGCTTGATCAGCCCCAGCATTTT. This sequence encodes CASAVGLDQPQHF.

This chain joins TRBV28 and TRBJ2-6, with a possible D match to TRBD1 (6 bases). The CDR3 length is 15 residues. The germline V and J ends were trimmed by 7 bases and 1 base, with 11 bases remaining between them. Germline V gene lookup returns CDR1 MDHEN and CDR2 SYDVKM. Here the CDR3 DNA reads TGTGCCAGCAAAACAGGGTCTTCTGGGGCCAACGTCCTGACTTTC. Amino acids: CASKTGSSGANVLTF.

The J gene is TRBJ2-3, the V gene TRBV19, with a tentative D call TRBD2 (6 bases). V shed 6 bases and J shed 1 base, with 14 bases lying between them. Germline V gene sequence: CDR1 LNHDA, CDR2 SQIVND (reference sequence). The length of the CDR3 is 15 residues. CDR3 DNA: TGTGCCAGTAGCGTGCGGGGACTCCGCACAGATACGCAGTATTTT. It yields the protein CASSVRGLRTDTQYF.

The J gene is TRBJ2-7, the V gene TRBV6-1, with 9 bases lining up with TRBD1. The CDR3 has 17 residues. V lost 2 bases, J lost 2 bases, and 10 bases stayed unmatched. CDR1 MNHNS and CDR2 SASEGT come from the germline V gene. CDR3 in amino acids: CASSERPGQGTAYEQYF. The CDR3 DNA sequence: TGTGCCAGCAGTGAACGCCCGGGACAGGGCACTGCCTACGAGCAGTACTTC.

This clone occurred a few times. The chain is built from TRBV6-4 and TRBJ2-3; 10 bases are a match to TRBD1. The CDR3 loop spans 16 amino acids. The V gene's germline CDR1 is MRHNA and CDR2 SNTAGT. J gave up 4 bases and V 7 bases, and 11 bases lay outside the gene matches. The CDR3 sequence is CASTQGGTGASDTQYF. The DNA for the CDR3 is TGTGCCAGCACCCAGGGGGGGACAGGGGCTTCAGATACGCAGTATTTT.

V usage is TRBV30 and J usage is TRBJ2-2; 8 nucleotides agree with TRBD1. Trimming removed 1 base from V and 6 bases from J; junction bases left unmatched: 4. Germline-derived CDR1 and CDR2 are GTSNPN and SVGIG (reference sequence). The CDR3 covers 14 residues. CDR3 nucleotide sequence: TGTGCCTGGAGTGCCCTGGACAGGGCCGGGGAGCTGTTTTTT. Amino acids: CAWSALDRAGELFF.

This chain links TRBV4-1 with TRBJ2-7, with TRBD2 identical over 8 bases. The V and J ends lost 0 bases and 2 bases, in that order; junction bases with no gene match: 6. Germline CDR1 MGHRA, CDR2 YSYEKL. This CDR3 has 16 residues. CDR3 DNA sequence: TGCGCCAGCAGCCAAGACAACGGGAGGGCCCCCTACGAGCAGTACTTC. This gives the protein CASSQDNGRAPYEQYF.

The rearrangement joins TRBV28 to TRBJ2-1; tentative D call: TRBD1 (5 bases). The CDR3 has 18 residues. Trimming removed 6 bases from V and 3 bases from J, with 24 bases in between. CDR1 MDHEN and CDR2 SYDVKM come from the germline V gene. The DNA for the CDR3 is TGTGCCAGCAGGAGAGACAGCTTTACAAACCTAAACTACAATGAGCAGTTCTTC. Amino acid sequence: CASRRDSFTNLNYNEQFF.

The chain recombines TRBV5-1 with TRBJ2-5, with 13 bases lining up with TRBD2. The assigned J gene may be wrong: the sequence end matches TRBJ2-7 better. The CDR3 length is 16 residues. Germline CDR1 reads SGHRS; CDR2 reads YFSETQ. The CDR3 here is CASSLGLAGGAYEQYF. For the CDR3, the DNA is TGCGCCAGCAGCTTGGGACTAGCGGGGGGAGCCTACGAGCAGTACTTC.

The rearrangement joins TRBV30 to TRBJ2-7; maybe TRBD2 (5 bases). Germline lookup yields CDR1 GTSNPN and CDR2 SVGIG (reference sequence). Deletions cut 0 bases from V and 5 bases from J, with 11 bases between. The CDR3 has 13 residues. The CDR3 nucleotides are TGTGCCTGGAGTGTAGGACTCGGGAACGAGCAGTACTTC. This sequence encodes CAWSVGLGNEQYF.

This clone came up a few times. This sequence joins TRBV5-5 and TRBJ2-5; 7 bases agree with TRBD2. Germline V gives CDR1 SGHKS, CDR2 YYEKEE (reference sequence). With V trimmed by 4 bases and J by 5 bases, 5 bases remained unmatched. The CDR3 sequence is 13 residues long. The chain's CDR3 is CASSPGTTETQYF. The DNA of the CDR3 is TGTGCCAGCAGCCCCGGGACTACTGAGACCCAGTACTTC.

The rearrangement uses TRBV7-7 and TRBJ2-1, with TRBD2 identical over 11 bases. The CDR3 has 15 amino acids. Germline lookup yields CDR1 SSHAT and CDR2 FNYEAQ (reference sequence). V lost 1 base and J lost 8; bases outside the gene matches: 4. This CDR3 reads CASSLDSGGGYEQFF. The CDR3 region has the DNA TGTGCCAGCAGCTTAGATAGCGGGGGGGGGTATGAGCAGTTCTTC.

This chain uses TRBV2 with TRBJ1-4; D is unclear. The germline CDR1 and CDR2 sequences are SNHLY and FYNNEI. The CDR3 has 12 amino acids. V shed 8 bases and J shed 0 bases, with 4 bases lying between them. CDR3 sequence (DNA): TGTGCCAGCGAGCCAACTAATGAAAAACTGTTTTTT. Protein sequence: CASEPTNEKLFF.

The V call is TRBV28, the J call TRBJ1-2; TRBD1 matches 9 bases. The germline V gene has CDR1 MDHEN and CDR2 SYDVKM. The CDR3 sequence is 13 residues long. V gave up 4 bases and J gave up 8 bases; unmatched junction bases: 5. CDR3 nucleotides: TGTGCCAGCAGTTCGGGACAGGGTGGGGGCTACACCTTC. It is translated as CASSSGQGGGYTF.

This clone was detected a few times. J is TRBJ2-7 and V is TRBV13; 9 bases fit TRBD1. The CDR3 has 20 residues. Germline V gene sequence: CDR1 PRHDT, CDR2 FYEKMQ (reference sequence). V lost 0 bases, J lost 3 bases, and 18 bases stayed unmatched. The CDR3 region has the DNA TGTGCCAGCAGCTTAGGTTTTTTGGGGGGACAGGGAGGTGATGGCTACGAGCAGTACTTC. Encoded protein: CASSLGFLGGQGGDGYEQYF.

The chain uses TRBV9 and TRBJ2-5, with TRBD1 identical over 8 bases. The CDR3 contains 15 residues. Losses at the gene ends were 4 bases for V and 5 bases for J; bases not matched to a gene: 10. CDR1 SGDLS and CDR2 YYNGEE come from the germline V gene. CDR3 sequence reads: CASSSLTGDRETQYF. In nucleotides, the CDR3 is TGTGCCAGCAGCTCCCTGACAGGGGATAGGGAGACCCAGTACTTC.

A word on this clone: The junction departs from germline at one end; a sequencing error may be responsible. The chain links TRBV7-9 to TRBJ2-7, with TRBD1 as a possible D gene (6 bases). The CDR3 sequence is 12 residues long. Germline V CDR1 and CDR2: SEHNR, FQNEAQ (reference sequence). CDR3 region: CSSSLDRSEQYF. CDR3 bases: TGTTCCAGCAGCCTGGACAGAAGCGAGCAGTACTTC.

The V call is TRBV6-1, the J call TRBJ2-2, with no clear D. Germline V CDR1 and CDR2: MNHNS, SASEGT. The V and J ends lost 7 bases and 1 base respectively, with 10 bases between them. The CDR3 sequence is 14 residues long. The CDR3 DNA follows: TGTGCCAGCATGGGCTATTTGAACACCGGGGAGCTGTTTTTT. Translated: CASMGYLNTGELFF.

The chain employs TRBV7-8 and TRBJ2-5, with TRBD1 matching over 7 bases. V lost 2 bases, J lost 1 base, and 7 bases stayed unmatched. This CDR3 is built from 16 residues. In germline, CDR1 is SGHVS, CDR2 FQNEAQ. The CDR3 nucleotides are TGTGCCAGCAGCTTACCGCGGACAGGCTTCCAAGAGACCCAGTACTTC. As protein: CASSLPRTGFQETQYF.

The chain joins TRBV30 to TRBJ2-1, with TRBD1 matching over 8 bases. The junction had 5 bases not matched to a gene; V was cut back by 1 base and J by 0 bases. The germline V gene encodes CDR1 GTSNPN and CDR2 SVGIG (reference sequence). CDR3 length: 16 residues. This CDR3 is CAWSGRQGTSYNEQFF. In DNA form, the CDR3 reads TGTGCCTGGAGTGGTAGACAGGGGACCTCCTACAATGAGCAGTTCTTC.

The chain is built from TRBV27 and TRBJ1-6; D remains unclear. The CDR3 is 14 amino acids. Trimming stripped 8 bases from V and 2 bases from J, with 10 bases between. Germline V gene lookup returns CDR1 MNHEY and CDR2 SMNVEV (reference sequence). CDR3 in amino acids: CASCGGTYNSPLHF. Here the CDR3 DNA reads TGTGCCAGCTGCGGTGGAACCTATAATTCACCCCTCCACTTT.

This chain connects TRBV7-2 to TRBJ1-6; TRBD1 agrees at 9 bases. V shed 3 bases, J shed 7 bases, and the junction held 4 bases outside the gene matches. Germline assignment: CDR1 SGHTA and CDR2 FQGNSA. This CDR3 has 15 residues. CDR3 amino acids: CASSFRDRVNSPLHF. The CDR3 DNA is TGTGCCAGCAGCTTCCGGGACAGGGTAAATTCACCCCTCCACTTT.

The V call is TRBV28, the J call TRBJ1-2; 7 bases fit TRBD1. CDR1 MDHEN and CDR2 SYDVKM come from the germline V gene. After removal of 6 bases from V and 8 bases from J, the junction contained 12 bases not matched to a gene. CDR3 size: 14 residues. The CDR3 region is CASRDGQVLGGYTF. CDR3 nucleotides: TGTGCCAGCAGGGACGGACAGGTCCTAGGGGGCTACACCTTC.